This entry describes one T cell receptor beta chain. This record belongs to a study of blood T cell repertoires in COVID-19. As for the study in general: COVID-19 samples collected from the United States, Italy and Spain covered acute and convalescent phases. The cDNA or gDNA used as material had been derived from T cells, B-cell-depleted T cells, or PBMCs.

Original processing methods: Estimated nucleated cell counts came from reference gene primer amplification. The assay was immunoSEQ multiplex PCR, and TCRdb's table has in-frame clones only and misses some. That table supplies the V and J calls and clone size; D and trimming were determined from the DNA. The table lists some 150,000 clones, roughly 81% of them singletons, with more than 1% in the top ten. The receptor's source is a man aged 40-49 years with acute or convalescent COVID-19. Input material: peripheral blood.

The CDR3 loop is CASSPLLNTEAFF. CDR3 DNA sequence: TGTGCCAGCAGCCCCCTTCTGAACACTGAAGCTTTCTTT. The chain uses TRBV3-1 (or the pseudogene TRBV3-2) and TRBJ1-1; D is unclear. Per germline, CDR1 LGHDT and CDR2 YNNKEL (reference sequence). The CDR3 is 13 residues long. Trimming took off 4 bases at V and 0 bases at J, with 6 bases between the two ends.